What follows are 4 T cell receptor beta chains derived from one specimen sequenced in a study of response to subunit inactivated influenza vaccine. TCRdb itself ran the RT-PCR reads through MiXCR, one entry per CDR3 protein. The table shows around 850,000 distinct CDR3 sequences, with roughly 20% occurring only once. Source: PBMCs from blood, taken 5 days after vaccination. These receptors were taken from a man over 45 who received an inactivated influenza vaccine.

J is TRBJ2-3 and V is TRBV3-1, with TRBD2 matching over 8 bases. This CDR3 contains 18 residues. The germline V gene has CDR1 LGHDT and CDR2 YNNKEL (reference sequence). The V and J ends lost 4 bases and 2 bases, in that order; junction bases with no gene match: 14. Here the CDR3 DNA reads TGTGCCAGCAGCCTCTCCAGGGCGGGACTAGGGGTCACAGATACGCAGTATTTT. Protein product: CASSLSRAGLGVTDTQYF.

This clonotype has a handful of counts. CDR3: CASSYSGSGPIYEQYF. In nucleotides, the CDR3 is TGTGCCAGCAGTTACTCGGGCTCGGGACCGATCTACGAGCAGTACTTC. The rearrangement links TRBV6-2 or TRBV6-3 to TRBJ2-7; D may be TRBD1 or TRBD2 (5 bases each). The CDR3 is 16 amino acids. The ends were cut back, 0 bases at V and 3 bases at J, with 15 bases in the middle. CDR1 and CDR2 from the germline V gene are MNHEY and SVGEGT.

This clonotype was seen more than once but under ten times. V usage is TRBV5-1 and J usage is TRBJ2-1; no definite D call. The V and J ends lost 1 base and 6 bases respectively, with 14 bases between them. This CDR3 region has 15 residues. The V gene's germline CDR1 is SGHRS and CDR2 YFSETQ. The CDR3 sequence: CASSLTSRTFNEQFF. As DNA, the CDR3 is TGCGCCAGCAGCTTGACCTCCCGGACCTTCAATGAGCAGTTCTTC.

This clonotype was counted between two and nine times. V is TRBV6-2 or TRBV6-3 and J is TRBJ2-7, with D unclear. The V end lost 6 bases, the J end lost 0 bases, and 18 bases lay between the germline ends. This CDR3 spans 16 amino acids. Per the germline V gene, CDR1 is MNHEY and CDR2 is SVGEGT. The CDR3 here is CASSFQNRRSSYEQYF. The CDR3, as DNA: TGTGCCAGCAGCTTCCAAAACAGACGAAGCTCCTACGAGCAGTACTTC.